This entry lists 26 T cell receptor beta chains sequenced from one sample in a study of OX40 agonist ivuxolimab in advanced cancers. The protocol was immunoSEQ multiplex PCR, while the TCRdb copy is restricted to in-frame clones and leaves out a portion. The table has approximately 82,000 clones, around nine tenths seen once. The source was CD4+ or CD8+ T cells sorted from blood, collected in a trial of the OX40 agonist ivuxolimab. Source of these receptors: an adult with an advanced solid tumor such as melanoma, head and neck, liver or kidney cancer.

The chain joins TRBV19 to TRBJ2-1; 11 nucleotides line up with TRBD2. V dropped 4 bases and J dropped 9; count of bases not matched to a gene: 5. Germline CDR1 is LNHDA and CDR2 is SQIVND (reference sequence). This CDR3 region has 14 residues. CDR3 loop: CASSTLAGDVEQFF. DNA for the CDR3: TGTGCCAGTAGTACACTAGCGGGAGACGTTGAGCAGTTCTTC.

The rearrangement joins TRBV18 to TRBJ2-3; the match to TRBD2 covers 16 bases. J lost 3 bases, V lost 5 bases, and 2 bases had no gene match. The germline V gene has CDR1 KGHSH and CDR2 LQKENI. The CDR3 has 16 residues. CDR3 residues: CASSSGLAGGTDTQYF. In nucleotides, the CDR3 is TGTGCCAGCTCATCGGGACTAGCGGGAGGGACAGATACGCAGTATTTT.

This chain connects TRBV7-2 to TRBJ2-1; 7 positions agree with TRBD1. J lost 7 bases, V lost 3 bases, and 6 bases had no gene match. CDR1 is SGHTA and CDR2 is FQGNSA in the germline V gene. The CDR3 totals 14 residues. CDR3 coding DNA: TGTGCCAGCAGCTTGGCCGGGACAGCGAATGAGCAGTTCTTC. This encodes CASSLAGTANEQFF.

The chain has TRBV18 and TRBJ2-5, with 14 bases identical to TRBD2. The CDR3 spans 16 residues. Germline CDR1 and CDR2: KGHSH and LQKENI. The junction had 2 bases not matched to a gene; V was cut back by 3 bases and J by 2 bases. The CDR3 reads CASSPWTSGRQETQYF. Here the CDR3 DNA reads TGTGCCAGCTCACCCTGGACTAGCGGGAGGCAAGAGACCCAGTACTTC. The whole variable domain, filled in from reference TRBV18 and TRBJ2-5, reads NAGVMQNPRHLVRRRGQEARLRCSPMKGHSHVYWYRQLPEEGLKFMVYLQKENIIDESGMPKERFSAEFPKEGPSILRIQQVVRGDSAAYFCASSPWTSGRQETQYFGPGTRLLVL.

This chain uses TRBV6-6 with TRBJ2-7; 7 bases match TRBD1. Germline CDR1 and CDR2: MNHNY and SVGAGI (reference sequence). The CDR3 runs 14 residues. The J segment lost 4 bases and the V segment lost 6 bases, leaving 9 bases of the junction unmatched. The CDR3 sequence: CASRFVQGKYEQYF. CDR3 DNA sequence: TGTGCCAGCAGGTTCGTACAGGGGAAGTACGAGCAGTACTTC.

The CDR3 DNA reads as TGCAGCGTTCAGGCGGGAGGGCCGGGAGATACGCAGTATTTT. It translates to CSVQAGGPGDTQYF. This chain connects TRBV29-1 to TRBJ2-3; TRBD2 agrees at 9 bases. Looked up from germline, CDR1 is SQVTM and CDR2 is ANQGSEA. With V trimmed by 5 bases and J by 5 bases, 8 bases remained unmatched. The CDR3 contains 14 residues.

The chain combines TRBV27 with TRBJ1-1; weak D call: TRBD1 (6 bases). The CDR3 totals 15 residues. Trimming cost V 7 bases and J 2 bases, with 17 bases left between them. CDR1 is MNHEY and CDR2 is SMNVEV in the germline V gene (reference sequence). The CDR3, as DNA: TGTGCCAGCAACACCTGGGGGGCGAAAAACACTGAAGCTTTCTTT. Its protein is CASNTWGAKNTEAFF.

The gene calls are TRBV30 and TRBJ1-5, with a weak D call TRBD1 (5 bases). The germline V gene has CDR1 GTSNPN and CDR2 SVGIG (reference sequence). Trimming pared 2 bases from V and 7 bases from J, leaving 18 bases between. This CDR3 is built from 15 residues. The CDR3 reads CAWSSHGGGIQPQHF. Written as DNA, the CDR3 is TGTGCCTGGAGTTCCCATGGCGGGGGTATCCAGCCCCAGCATTTT.

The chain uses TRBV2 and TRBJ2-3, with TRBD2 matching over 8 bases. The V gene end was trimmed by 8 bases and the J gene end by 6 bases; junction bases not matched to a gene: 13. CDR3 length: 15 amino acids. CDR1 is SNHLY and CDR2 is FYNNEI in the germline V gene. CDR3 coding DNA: TGTGCCAGCGTAGGCTTAGCGGGATTCACGGATACGCAGTATTTT. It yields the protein CASVGLAGFTDTQYF.

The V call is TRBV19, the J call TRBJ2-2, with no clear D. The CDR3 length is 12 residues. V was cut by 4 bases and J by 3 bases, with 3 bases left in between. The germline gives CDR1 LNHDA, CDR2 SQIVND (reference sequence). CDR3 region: CASSTDTGELFF. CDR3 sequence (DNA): TGTGCCAGTAGTACAGACACCGGGGAGCTGTTTTTT.

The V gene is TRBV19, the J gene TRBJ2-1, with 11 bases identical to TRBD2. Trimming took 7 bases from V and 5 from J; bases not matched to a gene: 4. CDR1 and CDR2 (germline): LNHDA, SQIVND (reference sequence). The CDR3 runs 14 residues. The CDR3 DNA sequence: TGTGCCAGTATGGGACTAGCGGAGCACAATGAGCAGTTCTTC. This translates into CASMGLAEHNEQFF.

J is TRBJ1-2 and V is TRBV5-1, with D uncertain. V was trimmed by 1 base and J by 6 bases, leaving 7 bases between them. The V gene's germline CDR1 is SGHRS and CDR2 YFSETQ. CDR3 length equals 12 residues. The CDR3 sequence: CASSLYRDGYTF. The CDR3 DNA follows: TGCGCCAGCAGCTTGTACAGAGATGGCTACACCTTC.

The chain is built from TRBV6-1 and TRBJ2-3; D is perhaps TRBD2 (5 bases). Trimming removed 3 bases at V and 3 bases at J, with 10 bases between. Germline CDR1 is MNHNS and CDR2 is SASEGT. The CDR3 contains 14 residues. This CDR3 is CASSEGGWTDTQYF. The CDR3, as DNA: TGTGCCAGCAGTGAGGGCGGGTGGACAGATACGCAGTATTTT.

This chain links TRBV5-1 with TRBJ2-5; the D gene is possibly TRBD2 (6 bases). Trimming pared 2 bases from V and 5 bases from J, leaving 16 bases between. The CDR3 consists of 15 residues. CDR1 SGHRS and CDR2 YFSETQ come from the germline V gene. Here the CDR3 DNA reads TGCGCCAGCAGCTTCTCCGGCCGTGGGGGGGAGACCCAGTACTTC. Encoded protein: CASSFSGRGGETQYF.

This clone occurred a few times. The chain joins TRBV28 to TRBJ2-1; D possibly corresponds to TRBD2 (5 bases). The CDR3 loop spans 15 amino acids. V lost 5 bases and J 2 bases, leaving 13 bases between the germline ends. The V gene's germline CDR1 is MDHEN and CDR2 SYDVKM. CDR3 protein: CASSMADSTYNEQFF. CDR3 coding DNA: TGTGCCAGCAGTATGGCGGACTCCACCTACAATGAGCAGTTCTTC.

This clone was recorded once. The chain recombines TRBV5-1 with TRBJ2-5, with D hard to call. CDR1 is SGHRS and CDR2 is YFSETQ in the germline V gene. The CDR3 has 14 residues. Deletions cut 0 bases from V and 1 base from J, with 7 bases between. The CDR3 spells CASSLGSTQETQYF. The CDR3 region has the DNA TGCGCCAGCAGCTTGGGAAGCACCCAAGAGACCCAGTACTTC.

The CDR3 loop is CAISAIKGLTDTQYF. In nucleotides, the CDR3 is TGTGCCATCAGTGCAATAAAAGGACTCACAGATACGCAGTATTTT. The J gene is TRBJ2-3, the V gene TRBV10-3, with D possibly TRBD2 on 5 matching bases. The V end was cut by 4 bases, the J end by 2 bases, with 13 bases between. This CDR3 is 15 amino acids long. Germline V gene sequence: CDR1 ENHRY, CDR2 SYGVKD.

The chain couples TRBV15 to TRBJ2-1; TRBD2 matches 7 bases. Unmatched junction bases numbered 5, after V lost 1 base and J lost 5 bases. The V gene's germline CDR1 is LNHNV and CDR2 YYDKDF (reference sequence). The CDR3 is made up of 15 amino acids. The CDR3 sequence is CATSRGREPHNEQFF. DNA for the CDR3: TGTGCCACCAGCAGAGGGCGGGAGCCCCACAATGAGCAGTTCTTC. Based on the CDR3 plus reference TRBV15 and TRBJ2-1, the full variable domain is DAMVIQNPRYQVTQFGKPVTLSCSQTLNHNVMYWYQQKSSQAPKLLFHYYDKDFNNEADTPDNFQSRRPNTSFCFLDIRSPGLGDTAMYLCATSRGREPHNEQFFGPGTRLTVL.

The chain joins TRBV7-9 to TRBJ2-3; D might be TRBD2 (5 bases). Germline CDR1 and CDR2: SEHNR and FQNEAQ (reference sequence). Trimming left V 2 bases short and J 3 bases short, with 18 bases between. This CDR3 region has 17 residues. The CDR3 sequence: CASSLPRTGVRTDTQYF. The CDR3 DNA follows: TGTGCCAGCAGCTTACCAAGGACTGGGGTTAGGACAGATACGCAGTATTTT.

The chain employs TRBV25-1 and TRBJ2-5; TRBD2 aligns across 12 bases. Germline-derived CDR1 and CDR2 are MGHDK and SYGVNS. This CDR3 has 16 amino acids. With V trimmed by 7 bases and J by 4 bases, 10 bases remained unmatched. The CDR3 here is CASTQTSGSWVETQYF. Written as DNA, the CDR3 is TGTGCCAGCACCCAGACTAGCGGGAGTTGGGTAGAGACCCAGTACTTC.

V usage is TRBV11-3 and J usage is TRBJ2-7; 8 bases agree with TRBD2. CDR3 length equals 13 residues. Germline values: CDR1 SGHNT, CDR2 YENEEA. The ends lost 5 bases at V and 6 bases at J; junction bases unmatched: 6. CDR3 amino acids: CASSTAGAREQYF. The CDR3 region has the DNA TGTGCCAGCAGCACAGCGGGGGCTCGCGAGCAGTACTTC.

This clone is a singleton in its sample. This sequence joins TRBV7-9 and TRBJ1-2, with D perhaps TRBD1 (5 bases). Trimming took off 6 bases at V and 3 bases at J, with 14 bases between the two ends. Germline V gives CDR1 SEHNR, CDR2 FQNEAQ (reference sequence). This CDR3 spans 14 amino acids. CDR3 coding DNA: TGTGCCAGCAGAGGGGCAGCGGACGACTATGGCTACACCTTC. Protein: CASRGAADDYGYTF. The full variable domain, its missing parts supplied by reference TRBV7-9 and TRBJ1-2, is DTGVSQNPRHKITKRGQNVTFRCDPISEHNRLYWYRQTLGQGPEFLTYFQNEAQLEKSRLLSDRFSAERPKGSFSTLEIQRTEQGDSAMYLCASRGAADDYGYTFGSGTRLTVV.

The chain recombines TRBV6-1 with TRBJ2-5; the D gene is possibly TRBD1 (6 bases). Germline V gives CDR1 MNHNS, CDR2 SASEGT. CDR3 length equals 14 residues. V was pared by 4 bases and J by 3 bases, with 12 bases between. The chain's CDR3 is CASSGPGQKETQYF. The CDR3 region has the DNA TGTGCCAGCAGTGGCCCCGGACAGAAAGAGACCCAGTACTTC.

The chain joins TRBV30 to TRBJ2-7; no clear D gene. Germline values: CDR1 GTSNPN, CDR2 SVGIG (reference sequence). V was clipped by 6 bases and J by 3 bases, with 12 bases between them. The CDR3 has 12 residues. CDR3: CACSQSVYEQYF. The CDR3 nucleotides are TGTGCCTGCTCACAGTCAGTCTACGAGCAGTACTTC.

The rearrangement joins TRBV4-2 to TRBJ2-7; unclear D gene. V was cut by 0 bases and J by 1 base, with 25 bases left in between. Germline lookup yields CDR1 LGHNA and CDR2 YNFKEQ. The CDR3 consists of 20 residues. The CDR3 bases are TGTGCCAGCAGCCAAGAAGTAGCTGCGGTCGGTACTGATTTATCCTACGAGCAGTACTTC. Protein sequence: CASSQEVAAVGTDLSYEQYF.

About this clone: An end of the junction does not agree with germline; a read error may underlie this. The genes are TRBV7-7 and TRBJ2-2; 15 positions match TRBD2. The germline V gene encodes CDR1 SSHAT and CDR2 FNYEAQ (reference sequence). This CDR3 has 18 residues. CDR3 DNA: TGTGCTAGCAGCTCCCCACTGGGACTAGCGGGAGGAGCCGGGGAGCTGTTTTTT. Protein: CASSSPLGLAGGAGELFF.